This entry concerns a single T cell receptor beta chain. No antigen is known for it. This sample is part of a study of T cell responses to AZD1222 COVID-19 vaccine. General study results and limits: Spike regions recognized by vaccine-associated CD4 TCRs spanned the protein, led by 160-218 and 743-854.

Per germline, CDR1 DFQATT and CDR2 SNEGSKA (reference sequence). This CDR3 is 14 amino acids long. With V trimmed by 3 bases and J by 4 bases, 6 bases remained unmatched. Using immunoSEQ multiplex PCR, the repertoire was profiled, and TCRdb retains in-frame clones only, with some absent. In the table there are 150,000 to 200,000 clones, approximately 92% of which are singletons. The specimen was peripheral blood, collected on day 0 of AZD1222 vaccination. The chain has TRBV20-1 and TRBJ1-2; 9 nucleotides match TRBD1. The receptor was derived from an adult in good health. The CDR3 DNA follows: TGCAGTGCTAGTGGCGGACAGGGGCTCTATGGCTACACCTTC. Translation: CSASGGQGLYGYTF.